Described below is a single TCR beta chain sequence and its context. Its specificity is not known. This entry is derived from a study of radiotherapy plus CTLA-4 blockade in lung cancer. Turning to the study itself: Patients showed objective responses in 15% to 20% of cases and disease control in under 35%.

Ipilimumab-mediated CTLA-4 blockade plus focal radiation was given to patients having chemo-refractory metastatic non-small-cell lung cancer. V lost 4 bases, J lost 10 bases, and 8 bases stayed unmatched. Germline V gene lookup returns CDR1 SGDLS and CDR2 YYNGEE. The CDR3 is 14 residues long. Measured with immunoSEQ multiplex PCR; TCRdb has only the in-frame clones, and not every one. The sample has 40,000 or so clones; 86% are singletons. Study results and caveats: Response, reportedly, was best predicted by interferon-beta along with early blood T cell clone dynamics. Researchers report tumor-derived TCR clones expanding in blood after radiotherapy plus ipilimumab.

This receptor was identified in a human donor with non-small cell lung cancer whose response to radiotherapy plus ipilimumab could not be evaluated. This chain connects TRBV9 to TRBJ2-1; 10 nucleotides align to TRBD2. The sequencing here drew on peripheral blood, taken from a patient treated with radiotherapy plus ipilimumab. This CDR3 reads CASSWERGGGEQFF. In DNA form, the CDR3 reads TGTGCCAGCAGCTGGGAGCGGGGGGGCGGAGAGCAGTTCTTC.